These 29 T cell receptor beta chains were sequenced from one sample in a study of graft-versus-host responses after intestinal transplantation. No antigens are known for them. Method: immunoSEQ multiplex PCR; TCRdb's copy keeps in-frame clones and lacks some. The sample yields about 97,000 clones, around 91% seen once. The starting material was unstimulated CD4+ T cells sorted from spleen or lymph node cells, obtained before transplant. The receptors were sampled from a human donor who was the organ donor for an intestinal transplant.

The chain carries TRBV6-1 and TRBJ1-3; 8 bases map to TRBD1. Per the germline V gene, CDR1 is MNHNS and CDR2 is SASEGT. The CDR3 spans 16 residues. The V gene end was trimmed by 3 bases and the J gene end by 0 bases; junction bases not matched to a gene: 4. The CDR3 DNA reads as TGTGCCAGCAGTGAGACAGGGGCAGGCTCTGGAAACACCATATATTTT. As protein: CASSETGAGSGNTIYF.

V and J are TRBV6-1 and TRBJ2-1; maybe TRBD2 (5 bases). V shed 6 bases and J shed 7 bases, with 7 bases lying between them. From germline, CDR1 is MNHNS and CDR2 SASEGT. The CDR3 has 11 amino acids. The CDR3 reads CASRRANEQFF. CDR3 bases: TGTGCCAGCAGGAGGGCTAATGAGCAGTTCTTC.

This chain connects TRBV4-2 to TRBJ2-3; 9 nucleotides match TRBD2. V lost 8 bases, J lost 2 bases, and 14 bases stayed unmatched. Germline values: CDR1 LGHNA, CDR2 YNFKEQ. The CDR3 is made up of 17 amino acids. As DNA, the CDR3 is TGTGCCAGCCGACGGGGAACCAGCGGGGGGAACACAGATACGCAGTATTTT. Its translation: CASRRGTSGGNTDTQYF.

The CDR3 region is CASSVGTGGNQPQHF. CDR3 coding DNA: TGTGCCAGCAGCGTAGGGACAGGGGGCAATCAGCCCCAGCATTTT. This sequence joins TRBV9 and TRBJ1-5; 9 positions match TRBD1. After removal of 0 bases from V and 2 bases from J, the junction contained 0 bases not matched to a gene. This CDR3 is 15 amino acids long. The germline CDR1 and CDR2 sequences are SGDLS and YYNGEE.

J is TRBJ1-5 and V is TRBV5-1; TRBD1 is a possible D gene (5 bases). Trimming cost V 0 bases and J 2 bases, with 12 bases left between them. CDR3 length: 16 amino acids. Germline assignment: CDR1 SGHRS and CDR2 YFSETQ. The chain's CDR3 is CASSLVGAGGNQPQHF. CDR3 bases: TGCGCCAGCAGCTTGGTAGGGGCTGGTGGCAATCAGCCCCAGCATTTT.

V usage is TRBV7-9 and J usage is TRBJ2-1; 7 bases match TRBD1. J gave up 5 bases and V 4 bases, and 11 bases lay outside the gene matches. The V gene's germline CDR1 is SEHNR and CDR2 FQNEAQ (reference sequence). The CDR3 is 16 residues long. The CDR3 bases are TGTGCCAGCAGCTCGGATAGACAGGGATCCCACAATGAGCAGTTCTTC. Its translation is CASSSDRQGSHNEQFF.

The J gene is TRBJ2-1, the V gene TRBV30; D is possibly TRBD1 (7 bases). The germline V and J ends were trimmed by 2 bases and 4 bases, with 15 bases remaining between them. CDR3 size: 15 residues. Looked up from germline, CDR1 is GTSNPN and CDR2 is SVGIG (reference sequence). CDR3 nucleotide sequence: TGTGCCTGGAGTCCTTCAGGGGGGAAGTACAATGAGCAGTTCTTC. This codes for CAWSPSGGKYNEQFF.

Points on this clone: At one end the junction does not follow the germline gene, possibly because of a read error. The chain employs TRBV5-1 and TRBJ1-1, with 7 bases that match TRBD1. Germline assignment: CDR1 SGHRS and CDR2 YFSETQ. The CDR3 is 15 amino acids. CDR3 region: CASSLRGTANTEALF. The CDR3 bases are TGCGCCAGCAGCTTGAGGGGGACAGCGAACACTGAAGCTCTCTTT. The variable domain in full, with the rest retrieved from reference TRBV5-1 and TRBJ1-1, is KAGVTQTPRYLIKTRGQQVTLSCSPISGHRSVSWYQQTPGQGLQFLFEYFSETQRNKGNFPGRFSGRQFSNSRSEMNVSTLELGDSALYLCASSLRGTANTEALFGQGTRLTVV.

The rearrangement links TRBV28 to TRBJ2-4, with D possibly being TRBD1 (6 bases). Germline CDR1 reads MDHEN; CDR2 reads SYDVKM. The CDR3 is 16 amino acids. Trimming left V 4 bases short and J 1 base short, with 14 bases between. CDR3 DNA sequence: TGTGCCAGCAGTTCCGGGGCAGGGGTCGCCAAAAACATTCAGTACTTC. Amino acids: CASSSGAGVAKNIQYF.

The chain carries TRBV7-8 and TRBJ2-5; D might be TRBD1 (5 bases). This CDR3 has 14 amino acids. In germline, CDR1 is SGHVS, CDR2 FQNEAQ. Trimming left V 2 bases short and J 5 bases short, with 12 bases between. The CDR3 spells CASSLLRVKETQYF. CDR3 sequence (DNA): TGTGCCAGCAGCTTACTCAGGGTTAAGGAGACCCAGTACTTC.

This chain uses TRBV4-3 with TRBJ1-2; 8 bases align to TRBD1. The J segment lost 9 bases and the V segment lost 0 bases, leaving 15 bases of the junction unmatched. The CDR3 covers 17 residues. Germline loops: CDR1 LGHNA, CDR2 YSLEER. CDR3 sequence reads: CASSQDSVLARGLSYTF. The CDR3 region has the DNA TGCGCCAGCAGCCAAGATTCGGTTCTCGCCAGGGGGCTTAGCTACACCTTC.

The chain employs TRBV2 and TRBJ2-7, with 8 bases fitting TRBD1. Germline loops: CDR1 SNHLY, CDR2 FYNNEI. V lost 7 bases, J lost 6 bases, and 11 bases stayed unmatched. CDR3 length: 14 amino acids. The CDR3 bases are TGTGCCAGCATCCCCGGGACAGGAGCCTTCGAGCAGTACTTC. Protein: CASIPGTGAFEQYF. Looking up the rest from reference TRBV2 and TRBJ2-7 gives the full variable domain: EPEVTQTPSHQVTQMGQEVILRCVPISNHLYFYWYRQILGQKVEFLVSFYNNEISEKSEIFDDQFSVERPDGSNFTLKIRSTKLEDSAMYFCASIPGTGAFEQYFGPGTRLTVT.

The CDR3 nucleotides are TGTGCCACTGGGGGCGGGCCAGGCGAGCAGTACTTC. As protein: CATGGGPGEQYF. The gene calls are TRBV6-1 and TRBJ2-7; weak D call: TRBD1 (6 bases). V lost 10 bases and J lost 6, with 16 bases in between. CDR1 is MNHNS, CDR2 SASEGT, per germline. This CDR3 contains 12 residues.

This chain connects TRBV18 to TRBJ1-3, with D possibly being TRBD1 (6 bases). Germline CDR1 KGHSH, CDR2 LQKENI. The CDR3 runs 17 residues. Between the trimmed V and J ends, which lost 3 bases and 1 base, there was a span of 16 bases. The CDR3 spells CASSPTPHRVSGNTIYF. DNA of the CDR3: TGTGCCAGCTCACCGACCCCCCACAGGGTTTCTGGAAACACCATATATTTT.

This clone was recorded a few times. The rearrangement links TRBV19 to TRBJ1-1, with TRBD1 as a possible D gene (6 bases). The V end lost 7 bases, the J end lost 5 bases, and 11 bases lay between the germline ends. The germline gives CDR1 LNHDA, CDR2 SQIVND (reference sequence). The CDR3 covers 12 residues. CDR3 sequence reads: CASKTGPTEAFF. CDR3 sequence (DNA): TGTGCCAGTAAAACAGGGCCAACTGAAGCTTTCTTT.

V usage is TRBV7-2 and J usage is TRBJ2-6; 8 nucleotides align to TRBD1. J lost 3 bases, V lost 5 bases, and 6 bases had no gene match. Looked up from germline, CDR1 is SGHTA and CDR2 is FQGNSA. The CDR3 contains 16 residues. The DNA for the CDR3 is TGTGCCAGCAGCCGGACAGGGAACTTTGGGGCCAACGTCCTGACTTTC. Amino acid sequence: CASSRTGNFGANVLTF.

About this clone itself: This sample also contains other DNA sequences that code for the same CDR3. V is TRBV28 and J is TRBJ1-2; perhaps TRBD1 as D (6 bases). Trimming pared 3 bases from V and 8 bases from J, leaving 10 bases between. Germline CDR1 is MDHEN and CDR2 is SYDVKM. CDR3 length equals 12 residues. The CDR3 nucleotides read TGTGCCAGCAGTTTTCGGGGGGCCGGCTACACCTTC. Translated, it gives CASSFRGAGYTF.

The J gene is TRBJ1-1, the V gene TRBV7-2; a weak D match, TRBD1 (6 bases). Per the germline V gene, CDR1 is SGHTA and CDR2 is FQGNSA. This CDR3 spans 14 amino acids. V was pared by 5 bases and J by 1 base, with 11 bases between. The CDR3 loop reads CASSLPGQNTEAFF. For the CDR3, the DNA is TGTGCCAGCAGCCTCCCGGGACAGAACACTGAAGCTTTCTTT. The full variable domain, with the rest looked up from reference TRBV7-2 and TRBJ1-1, is GAGVSQSPSNKVTEKGKDVELRCDPISGHTALYWYRQSLGQGLEFLIYFQGNSAPDKSGLPSDRFSAERTGGSVSTLTIQRTQQEDSAVYLCASSLPGQNTEAFFGQGTRLTVV.

This rearrangement joins TRBV4-2 to TRBJ2-7; D perhaps matches TRBD1 (5 bases). Trimming removed 0 bases at V and 3 bases at J, with 9 bases between. Germline loops: CDR1 LGHNA, CDR2 YNFKEQ. This CDR3 has 14 amino acids. CDR3 bases: TGTGCCAGCAGCCAAGAGGGCAGGGACTACGAGCAGTACTTC. This sequence encodes CASSQEGRDYEQYF.

The V call is TRBV7-8, the J call TRBJ1-1, with D possibly matching TRBD1 (6 bases). Germline V gene data show CDR1 as SGHVS and CDR2 as FQNEAQ. V was clipped by 4 bases and J by 4 bases, with 13 bases between them. The CDR3 totals 14 residues. Here the CDR3 DNA reads TGTGCCAGCAGCTCGGGAACAGGGATCACTGAAGCTTTCTTT. Translating it yields CASSSGTGITEAFF.

The J gene is TRBJ1-2, the V gene TRBV6-5; the match to TRBD1 covers 8 bases. CDR1 is MNHEY and CDR2 is SVGAGI in the germline V gene. Trimming removed 2 bases from V and 3 bases from J; junction bases left unmatched: 5. The CDR3 length is 15 residues. CDR3 protein: CASSYPPDRDYGYTF. The DNA for the CDR3 is TGTGCCAGCAGTTACCCTCCGGACAGGGACTATGGCTACACCTTC.

The V and J genes are TRBV27 and TRBJ1-2, with TRBD1 matching 7 bases. Germline loops: CDR1 MNHEY, CDR2 SMNVEV (reference sequence). The CDR3 covers 14 residues. The V segment lost 6 bases and the J segment 2 bases; nucleotides outside the gene matches: 6. CDR3 region: CASRTHRGNYGYTF. The CDR3 region has the DNA TGTGCCAGCAGGACCCACAGGGGAAACTATGGCTACACCTTC.

The chain combines TRBV4-1 with TRBJ2-3; 9 bases are a match to TRBD1. V trimming: 4 bases; J trimming: 2 bases; junction bases outside the gene matches: 4. The CDR3 contains 15 residues. Germline loops: CDR1 MGHRA, CDR2 YSYEKL. The CDR3: CASSPRTGVTDTQYF. The CDR3 coding sequence is TGCGCCAGCAGCCCGCGGACAGGGGTCACAGATACGCAGTATTTT.

The chain links TRBV7-8 to TRBJ2-2, with a weak D call TRBD1 (5 bases). The CDR3 sequence is 14 residues long. The germline CDR1 and CDR2 sequences are SGHVS and FQNEAQ. V shed 8 bases and J shed 1 base, with 11 bases lying between them. The CDR3 coding sequence is TGTGCCAGCTCCACAGGCGAGAACACCGGGGAGCTGTTTTTT. As protein: CASSTGENTGELFF.

This clone has a single count. This chain connects TRBV4-3 to TRBJ1-2; D might be TRBD1 (6 bases). V gave up 0 bases and J gave up 8 bases, with 19 bases separating them. Germline V lookup: CDR1 LGHNA, CDR2 YSLEER. The CDR3 is 16 residues long. In nucleotides, the CDR3 is TGCGCCAGCAGCCAAGAATCCGGCCAGGGGTGGGGGGGCTACACCTTC. Translating it yields CASSQESGQGWGGYTF.

The CDR3 nucleotides are TGCGCCAGCAGCTTGGGGCGGGGGGGGCCCTACGAGCAGTACTTC. This gives the protein CASSLGRGGPYEQYF. The chain joins TRBV5-1 to TRBJ2-7; TRBD2 aligns across 9 bases. From germline, CDR1 is SGHRS and CDR2 YFSETQ. Trimming removed 0 bases from V and 2 bases from J; junction bases left unmatched: 3. This CDR3 is built from 15 residues. Filled out from reference TRBV5-1 and TRBJ2-7, the complete variable domain reads KAGVTQTPRYLIKTRGQQVTLSCSPISGHRSVSWYQQTPGQGLQFLFEYFSETQRNKGNFPGRFSGRQFSNSRSEMNVSTLELGDSALYLCASSLGRGGPYEQYFGPGTRLTVT.

This chain joins TRBV23-1 and TRBJ1-6, with TRBD1 as a possible D gene (6 bases). TRBV23-1 is sorted into the ORF group, with uncertain function. Trimming left V 8 bases short and J 7 bases short, with 12 bases between. The CDR3 runs 13 residues. CDR3 protein: CASLGQPNSPLHF. The CDR3 nucleotides read TGCGCCAGCCTAGGACAGCCCAATTCACCCCTCCACTTT.

The chain's CDR3 is CASSLAQGVHEQYF. The CDR3 bases are TGTGCCAGCAGCTTAGCACAGGGTGTCCACGAGCAGTACTTC. The V gene is TRBV7-2, the J gene TRBJ2-7; TRBD1 might be the D (6 bases). Germline V gene data show CDR1 as SGHTA and CDR2 as FQGNSA. The CDR3 extends over 14 amino acids. V was cut by 0 bases and J by 5 bases, with 11 bases left in between. The full variable domain, in which reference TRBV7-2 and TRBJ2-7 provide the parts outside the CDR3, is GAGVSQSPSNKVTEKGKDVELRCDPISGHTALYWYRQSLGQGLEFLIYFQGNSAPDKSGLPSDRFSAERTGGSVSTLTIQRTQQEDSAVYLCASSLAQGVHEQYFGPGTRLTVT.

The J gene is TRBJ1-4, the V gene TRBV9; 8 bases agree with TRBD1. CDR1 SGDLS and CDR2 YYNGEE come from the germline V gene. The J segment lost 4 bases and the V segment lost 3 bases, leaving 5 bases of the junction unmatched. The CDR3 length is 15 residues. The DNA of the CDR3 is TGTGCCAGCAGCGGAACAGGGGGAGTTAATGAAAAACTGTTTTTT. Amino acid sequence: CASSGTGGVNEKLFF. Based on the CDR3 plus reference TRBV9 and TRBJ1-4, the full variable domain is DSGVTQTPKHLITATGQRVTLRCSPRSGDLSVYWYQQSLDQGLQFLIQYYNGEERAKGNILERFSAQQFPDLHSELNLSSLELGDSALYFCASSGTGGVNEKLFFGSGTQLSVL.